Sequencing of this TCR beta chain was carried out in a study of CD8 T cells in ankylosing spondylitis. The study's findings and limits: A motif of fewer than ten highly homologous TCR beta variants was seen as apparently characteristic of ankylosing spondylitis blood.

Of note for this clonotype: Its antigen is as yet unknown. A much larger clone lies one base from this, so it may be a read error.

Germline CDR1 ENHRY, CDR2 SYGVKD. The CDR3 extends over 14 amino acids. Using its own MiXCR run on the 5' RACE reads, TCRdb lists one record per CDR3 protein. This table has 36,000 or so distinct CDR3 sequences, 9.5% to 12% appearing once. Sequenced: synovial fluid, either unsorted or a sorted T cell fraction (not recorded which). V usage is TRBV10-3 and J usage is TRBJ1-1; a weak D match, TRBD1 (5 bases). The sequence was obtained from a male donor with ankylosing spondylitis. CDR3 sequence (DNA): TGTGCCATCAGTGAGTCTGGGGGGAGCACTAAAGCTTTCTTT. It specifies CAISESGGSTKAFF.